The 27 T cell receptor beta chains below were found in one sample sequenced in a study of T cells in Graves' hyperthyroidism and ophthalmopathy. Amplification yielded TCR beta CDR3 regions, with RNA transcripts as the source. Using the HTBI primer set, a first-round RT-PCR was run on the TCR CDR3. TCRdb called the multiplex PCR reads again in MiXCR, with one record for every CDR3 protein. This table holds roughly 500,000 distinct CDR3 sequences, around a quarter found once. The sequenced sample was blood. These TCRs come from a woman in her thirties with Graves' ophthalmopathy.

This clonotype was counted ten times or more. The chain carries TRBV19 and TRBJ1-2; a possible D gene is TRBD1 (6 bases). The V end was cut by 10 bases, the J end by 4 bases, with 13 bases between. There are 12 residues in the CDR3. Germline CDR1 LNHDA, CDR2 SQIVND (reference sequence). CDR3 coding DNA: TGTGCCATCCGGACAGACGCCTATGGCTACACCTTC. This gives the protein CAIRTDAYGYTF. Using reference TRBV19 and TRBJ1-2 for the parts outside the CDR3, the full variable domain is DGGITQSPKYLFRKEGQNVTLSCEQNLNHDAMYWYRQDPGQGLRLIYYSQIVNDFQKGDIAEGYSVSREKKESFPLTVTSAQKNPTAFYLCAIRTDAYGYTFGSGTRLTVV.

This clonotype showed up many times. The gene calls are TRBV6-5 and TRBJ1-5; a possible D gene is TRBD1 (6 bases). V shed 4 bases and J shed 0 bases, with 10 bases lying between them. Germline V gene lookup returns CDR1 MNHEY and CDR2 SVGAGI. The CDR3 runs 15 residues. The CDR3 nucleotides are TGTGCCAGCAGTTCCCGACAGGATAGCAATCAGCCCCAGCATTTT. As protein: CASSSRQDSNQPQHF.

This clonotype was found many times. The rearrangement joins TRBV12-3 or TRBV12-4 to TRBJ2-7, with 7 nucleotides matching TRBD1. The CDR3 is 15 amino acids. The V and J ends lost 5 bases and 5 bases, in that order; junction bases with no gene match: 12. CDR3 region: CASSTTDRSLDEQYF. As DNA, the CDR3 is TGTGCCAGCAGTACTACGGACAGGTCTCTGGACGAGCAGTACTTC.

The rearrangement links TRBV6-1 to TRBJ2-7; 11 bases fit TRBD2. The CDR3 totals 19 residues. Germline V gene data show CDR1 as MNHNS and CDR2 as SASEGT. Trimming took 4 bases from V and 4 from J; bases not matched to a gene: 18. The CDR3 is CASSGARRTSGLNRYEQYF. CDR3 DNA sequence: TGTGCCAGCAGTGGGGCCCGAAGGACTAGCGGGCTCAACAGATACGAGCAGTACTTC.

This clonotype was observed a handful of times. The rearrangement links TRBV4-1 to TRBJ2-7, with D maybe TRBD1 (6 bases). V was trimmed by 3 bases and J by 3 bases, leaving 9 bases between them. Germline values: CDR1 MGHRA, CDR2 YSYEKL. This CDR3 is 13 amino acids long. CDR3 loop: CASSQMDSYEQYF. The DNA for the CDR3 is TGCGCCAGCAGCCAGATGGACAGCTACGAGCAGTACTTC.

This sequence joins TRBV6-2 or TRBV6-3 and TRBJ1-5; maybe TRBD1 (6 bases). CDR1 is MNHEY and CDR2 is SVGEGT in the germline V gene. The CDR3 is 15 amino acids. V was trimmed by 6 bases and J by 0 bases, leaving 12 bases between them. In DNA, the CDR3 is TGTGCCAGCAGAAAACAGGGAGGTAGCAATCAGCCCCAGCATTTT. Encoded protein: CASRKQGGSNQPQHF.

The sample holds many counts of this clonotype. The rearrangement links TRBV27 to TRBJ1-5, with D possibly being TRBD1 (5 bases). The length of the CDR3 is 16 residues. Germline CDR1 reads MNHEY; CDR2 reads SMNVEV (reference sequence). V was shortened by 0 bases and J by 1 base, with 10 bases between the two germline ends. For the CDR3, the DNA is TGTGCCAGCAGTTTATCGATTAGGGACAGCAATCAGCCCCAGCATTTT. Translation gives CASSLSIRDSNQPQHF.

V usage is TRBV4-1 and J usage is TRBJ2-5; D perhaps matches TRBD2 (6 bases). With 6 bases removed from V and 7 bases from J, the gap between germline ends came to 15 bases. Germline V CDR1 and CDR2: MGHRA, YSYEKL. This CDR3 region has 13 residues. The CDR3 nucleotides read TGCGCCAGCAGGGCGGAGGGCGGAGGGACCCAGTACTTC. Residues: CASRAEGGGTQYF.

This clonotype was recorded many times. The chain has TRBV12-3 or TRBV12-4 and TRBJ1-1; 9 bases are a match to TRBD1. V dropped 7 bases and J dropped 5; count of bases not matched to a gene: 8. The CDR3 is 14 residues long. As DNA, the CDR3 is TGTGCCAGCACCCCGGGACAGGGTGAAACTGAAGCTTTCTTT. Translating gives CASTPGQGETEAFF.

This chain uses TRBV13 with TRBJ2-7; possibly TRBD1 or TRBD2 for D (6 bases each). The V gene lost 5 bases and the J gene lost 4 bases, with 15 bases spanning the gap. The V gene's germline CDR1 is PRHDT and CDR2 FYEKMQ (reference sequence). The CDR3 loop spans 14 amino acids. The CDR3 sequence: CASSGGTSHYEQYF. The CDR3 region has the DNA TGTGCCAGCAGCGGAGGGACAAGTCATTACGAGCAGTACTTC.

There are many counts of this clonotype. The chain uses TRBV15 and TRBJ2-7, with TRBD1 matching 7 bases. The germline V gene encodes CDR1 LNHNV and CDR2 YYDKDF (reference sequence). The CDR3 runs 17 residues. The V gene end was trimmed by 0 bases and the J gene end by 1 base; junction bases not matched to a gene: 9. Here the CDR3 reads CATSRDLGQVYSYEQYF. The CDR3 DNA is TGTGCCACCAGCAGAGATCTAGGACAGGTCTATTCCTACGAGCAGTACTTC.

The DNA of the CDR3 is TGTGCCAGCAGCATTAATAGGGGTGGCGGAAACACCATATATTTT. Translating it yields CASSINRGGGNTIYF. The rearrangement uses TRBV6-1 and TRBJ1-3; D is perhaps TRBD1 (5 bases). CDR1 is MNHNS and CDR2 is SASEGT in the germline V gene. The CDR3 is 15 residues long. With 6 bases removed from V and 4 bases from J, the gap between germline ends came to 16 bases.

This clonotype was counted ten times or more. The rearrangement uses TRBV3-1 and TRBJ1-1; D call uncertain. The V gene's germline CDR1 is LGHDT and CDR2 YNNKEL (reference sequence). The CDR3 is made up of 15 amino acids. Trimming left V 1 base short and J 1 base short, with 10 bases between. CDR3 DNA sequence: TGTGCCAGCAGCCAAGGGACTACGCCGAACACTGAAGCTTTCTTT. Its translation is CASSQGTTPNTEAFF.

Turning to this clonotype: Just one base apart from a much larger clone, this may be a read error. V and J are TRBV9 and TRBJ2-2; 12 positions match TRBD1. With 3 bases clipped from V and 6 bases from J, the junction kept 3 bases outside the gene matches. CDR1 is SGDLS and CDR2 is YYNGEE in the germline V gene. This CDR3 comprises 15 residues. This CDR3 reads CASSAGQGAAGELFF. The DNA of the CDR3 is TGTGCCAGCAGCGCGGGACAGGGGGCGGCCGGGGAGCTGTTTTTT.

This clonotype has a handful of counts. The rearrangement links TRBV6-5 to TRBJ1-5, with TRBD1 as a possible D gene (6 bases). Germline V CDR1 and CDR2: MNHEY, SVGAGI. The CDR3 is 15 amino acids. Deletions cut 0 bases from V and 5 bases from J, with 11 bases between. CDR3 nucleotide sequence: TGTGCCAGCAGTTACTCGGCCACAGGGTATCAGCCCCAGCATTTT. It is translated as CASSYSATGYQPQHF.

This clonotype was seen a few times. The rearrangement links TRBV7-2 to TRBJ2-7; 10 bases are shared with TRBD2. Germline loops: CDR1 SGHTA, CDR2 FQGNSA. The CDR3 runs to 14 residues. V trimming: 3 bases; J trimming: 8 bases; junction bases outside the gene matches: 7. CDR3 in amino acids: CASSFEREGIKQYF. The CDR3, as DNA: TGTGCCAGCAGCTTCGAGCGGGAGGGAATTAAGCAGTACTTC.

The rearrangement joins TRBV6-5 to TRBJ2-5; a weak D match, TRBD2 (6 bases). Germline-derived CDR1 and CDR2 are MNHEY and SVGAGI. Trimming left V 4 bases short and J 5 bases short, with 17 bases between. The CDR3 runs to 15 residues. CDR3 sequence: CASSSTGTSMETQYF. CDR3 sequence (DNA): TGTGCCAGCAGTTCGACTGGGACTTCAATGGAGACCCAGTACTTC.

Many counts were recorded for this clonotype. The V and J genes are TRBV11-2 and TRBJ1-3; D is perhaps TRBD1 (6 bases). V shed 5 bases and J shed 3 bases, with 14 bases lying between them. Per germline, CDR1 SGHAT and CDR2 FQNNGV. This CDR3 is built from 15 residues. The CDR3 region has the DNA TGTGCCAGCAGCCCCCTAGGCAGGGGTGGAAACACCATATATTTT. This sequence encodes CASSPLGRGGNTIYF. The entire variable domain, with the rest obtained from reference TRBV11-2 and TRBJ1-3, is as follows: EAGVAQSPRYKIIEKRQSVAFWCNPISGHATLYWYQQILGQGPKLLIQFQNNGVVDDSQLPKDRFSAERLKGVDSTLKIQPAKLEDSAVYLCASSPLGRGGNTIYFGEGSWLTVV.

This clonotype showed up many times. J is TRBJ1-1 and V is TRBV18, with TRBD1 matching over 8 bases. The germline V gene has CDR1 KGHSH and CDR2 LQKENI. The CDR3 totals 16 residues. V shed 3 bases and J 0 bases; nucleotides not matched to a gene: 6. The DNA for the CDR3 is TGTGCCAGCTCACCGGACAGGGTCGAGATGAACACTGAAGCTTTCTTT. Translated: CASSPDRVEMNTEAFF.

This clonotype showed up many times. The V call is TRBV10-1, the J call TRBJ1-2; 7 positions agree with TRBD1. J lost 3 bases, V lost 2 bases, and 3 bases had no gene match. Looked up from germline, CDR1 is WNHNN and CDR2 is SYGVQD (reference sequence). The CDR3 has 14 residues. The CDR3: CASSEAGGDYGYTF. Here the CDR3 DNA reads TGCGCCAGCAGTGAGGCAGGGGGAGACTATGGCTACACCTTC.

This clonotype was seen at least ten times. The chain uses TRBV20-1 and TRBJ2-7, with D possibly being TRBD2 (5 bases). V was trimmed by 6 bases and J by 2 bases, leaving 20 bases between them. Germline-derived CDR1 and CDR2 are DFQATT and SNEGSKA (reference sequence). There are 15 residues in the CDR3. As DNA, the CDR3 is TGCAGTGCCTACGAGGGTTCCCGTTGGGCCTACGAGCAGTACTTC. This sequence encodes CSAYEGSRWAYEQYF.

The chain joins TRBV7-2 to TRBJ1-1; no definite D call. The germline V gene encodes CDR1 SGHTA and CDR2 FQGNSA. This CDR3 is built from 14 residues. V lost 5 bases and J 4 bases, leaving 14 bases between the germline ends. This CDR3 reads CASSLYGVRTEAFF. The CDR3 coding sequence is TGTGCCAGCAGCCTCTACGGGGTTCGCACTGAAGCTTTCTTT.

The table lists this clonotype with many counts. V usage is TRBV12-3 or TRBV12-4 and J usage is TRBJ1-1, with D tentatively TRBD1 (5 bases). V lost 1 base and J 5 bases, leaving 11 bases between the germline ends. The CDR3 consists of 14 residues. In DNA form, the CDR3 reads TGTGCCAGCAGTTTAGACAGGATCAGGACTGAAGCTTTCTTT. This gives the protein CASSLDRIRTEAFF.

There are many counts of this clonotype. The chain recombines TRBV6-1 with TRBJ2-2, with 7 bases identical to TRBD1. V shed 5 bases and J 7 bases; nucleotides not matched to a gene: 7. The CDR3 totals 14 residues. CDR1 is MNHNS, CDR2 SASEGT, per germline. CDR3 DNA sequence: TGTGCCAGCAGTAGACCGGGACAGAGCGGGGAGCTGTTTTTT. Its translation: CASSRPGQSGELFF.

The gene calls are TRBV29-1 and TRBJ2-5; D is possibly TRBD1 (5 bases). V lost 8 bases, J lost 2 bases, and 12 bases lay in between. Germline V lookup: CDR1 SQVTM, CDR2 ANQGSEA. The CDR3 runs to 12 residues. CDR3 in amino acids: CSTWAGQETQYF. CDR3 sequence (DNA): TGCAGCACTTGGGCAGGGCAAGAGACCCAGTACTTC. The complete variable domain, with remaining parts taken from reference TRBV29-1 and TRBJ2-5, reads SAVISQKPSRDICQRGTSLTIQCQVDSQVTMMFWYRQQPGQSLTLIATANQGSEATYESGFVIDKFPISRPNLTFSTLTVSNMSPEDSSIYLCSTWAGQETQYFGPGTRLLVL.

This clonotype was recorded many times. The junction and the germline gene differ at one end; a read error may be behind it. The chain combines TRBV6-1 with TRBJ1-2; 9 nucleotides line up with TRBD1. This CDR3 spans 15 amino acids. Germline lookup yields CDR1 MNHNS and CDR2 SASEGT. CDR3 nucleotides: TGTGCCAGCAGGCCGGGACAGGGCTCGGACTATAGCTACACCTTC. Amino acids: CASRPGQGSDYSYTF.

This clonotype came up many times. V and J are TRBV4-1 and TRBJ1-1; D is undetermined. Trimming removed 1 base from V and 1 base from J, with 4 bases in between. This CDR3 has 13 residues. CDR1 is MGHRA and CDR2 is YSYEKL in the germline V gene. DNA of the CDR3: TGCGCCAGCAGCCAAGTTTGGAACACTGAAGCTTTCTTT. This encodes CASSQVWNTEAFF.